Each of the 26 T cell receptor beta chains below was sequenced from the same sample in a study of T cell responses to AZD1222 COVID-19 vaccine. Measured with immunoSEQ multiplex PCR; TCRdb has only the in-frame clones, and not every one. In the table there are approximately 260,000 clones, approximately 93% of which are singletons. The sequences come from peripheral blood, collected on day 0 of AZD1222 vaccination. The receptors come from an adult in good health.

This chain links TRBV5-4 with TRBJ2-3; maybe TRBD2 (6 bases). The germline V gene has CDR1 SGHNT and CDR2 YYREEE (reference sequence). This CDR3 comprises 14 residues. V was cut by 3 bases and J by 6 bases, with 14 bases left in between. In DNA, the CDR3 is TGTGCCAGCAGCTCGTCCTCCCGGGAGGATACGCAGTATTTT. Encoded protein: CASSSSSREDTQYF. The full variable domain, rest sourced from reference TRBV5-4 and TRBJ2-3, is ETGVTQSPTHLIKTRGQQVTLRCSSQSGHNTVSWYQQALGQGPQFIFQYYREEENGRGNFPPRFSGLQFPNYSSELNVNALELDDSALYLCASSSSSREDTQYFGPGTRLTVL.

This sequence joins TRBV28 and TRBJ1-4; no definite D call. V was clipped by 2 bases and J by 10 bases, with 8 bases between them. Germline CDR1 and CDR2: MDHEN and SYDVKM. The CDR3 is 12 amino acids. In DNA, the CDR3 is TGTGCCAGCAGTTTAAATGAAGGAAAACTGTTTTTT. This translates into CASSLNEGKLFF.

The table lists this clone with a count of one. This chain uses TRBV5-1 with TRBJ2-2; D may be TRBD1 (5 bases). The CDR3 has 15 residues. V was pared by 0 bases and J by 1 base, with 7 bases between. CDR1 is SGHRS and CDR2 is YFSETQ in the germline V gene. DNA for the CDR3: TGCGCCAGCAGCTTGGGTAGGGGGAACACCGGGGAGCTGTTTTTT. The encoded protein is CASSLGRGNTGELFF.

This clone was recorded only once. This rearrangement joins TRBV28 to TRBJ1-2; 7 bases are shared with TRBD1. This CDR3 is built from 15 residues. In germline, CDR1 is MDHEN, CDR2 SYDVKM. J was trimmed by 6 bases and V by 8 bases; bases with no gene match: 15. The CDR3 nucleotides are TGTGCCAGCGGCCTACCAGACAGGGTGAAAGATGGCTACACCTTC. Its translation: CASGLPDRVKDGYTF.

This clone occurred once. In nucleotides, the CDR3 is TGTGCCAGCATCTACGGTTACAAGCAGTACTTC. Protein sequence: CASIYGYKQYF. The chain combines TRBV28 with TRBJ2-7; D is unclear. With 7 bases removed from V and 8 bases from J, the gap between germline ends came to 12 bases. Germline V gene data show CDR1 as MDHEN and CDR2 as SYDVKM. There are 11 residues in the CDR3.

Here the CDR3 DNA reads TGTGCCAGCAGCTTAGGGGGTGGGTGGAACACTGAAGCTTTCTTT. Translating it yields CASSLGGGWNTEAFF. The rearrangement links TRBV7-6 to TRBJ1-1, with unresolved D. Germline assignment: CDR1 SGHVS and CDR2 FNYEAQ. The V end lost 1 base, the J end lost 1 base, and 10 bases lay between the germline ends. The CDR3 length is 15 residues.

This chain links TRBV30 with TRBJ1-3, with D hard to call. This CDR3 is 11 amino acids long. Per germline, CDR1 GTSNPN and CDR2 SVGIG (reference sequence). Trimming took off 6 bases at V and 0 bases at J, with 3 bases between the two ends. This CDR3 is CACLSGNTIYF. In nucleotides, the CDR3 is TGTGCCTGCCTCTCTGGAAACACCATATATTTT.

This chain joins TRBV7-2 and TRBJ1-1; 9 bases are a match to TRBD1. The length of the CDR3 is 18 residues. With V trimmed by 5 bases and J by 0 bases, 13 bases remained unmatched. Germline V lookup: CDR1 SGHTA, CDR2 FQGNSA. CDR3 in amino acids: CASSHALYRGRVNTEAFF. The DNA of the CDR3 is TGTGCCAGCAGCCACGCGCTTTACAGGGGGCGAGTGAACACTGAAGCTTTCTTT.

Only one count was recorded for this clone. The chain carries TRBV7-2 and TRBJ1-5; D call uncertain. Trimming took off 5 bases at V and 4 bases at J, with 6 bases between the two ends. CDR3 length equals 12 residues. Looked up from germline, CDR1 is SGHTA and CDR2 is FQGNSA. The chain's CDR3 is CASSQNNQPQHF. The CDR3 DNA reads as TGTGCCAGCAGCCAAAATAATCAGCCCCAGCATTTT.

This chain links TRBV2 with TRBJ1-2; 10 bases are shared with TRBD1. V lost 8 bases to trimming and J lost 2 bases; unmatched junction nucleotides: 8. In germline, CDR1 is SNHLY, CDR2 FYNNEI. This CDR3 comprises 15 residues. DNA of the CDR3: TGTGCCAGCTTGATCCCGGGACAGGGGAACTATGGCTACACCTTC. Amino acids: CASLIPGQGNYGYTF.

The CDR3 here is CASSTGQAWDMNTEAFF. CDR3 in DNA: TGTGCCAGTAGTACGGGTCAGGCTTGGGACATGAACACTGAAGCTTTCTTT. The chain employs TRBV19 and TRBJ1-1; the D gene is possibly TRBD1 (6 bases). CDR3 length: 17 residues. The germline V gene has CDR1 LNHDA and CDR2 SQIVND (reference sequence). The V and J ends lost 4 bases and 0 bases respectively, with 18 bases between them.

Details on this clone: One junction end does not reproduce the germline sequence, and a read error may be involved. The DNA of the CDR3 is TGTGCCAGCAGTGGATCGAACGCTGAAGCTTTCTTT. This translates into CASSGSNAEAFF. The chain combines TRBV28 with TRBJ1-1; D remains ambiguous. Germline V lookup: CDR1 MDHEN, CDR2 SYDVKM. This CDR3 comprises 12 residues.

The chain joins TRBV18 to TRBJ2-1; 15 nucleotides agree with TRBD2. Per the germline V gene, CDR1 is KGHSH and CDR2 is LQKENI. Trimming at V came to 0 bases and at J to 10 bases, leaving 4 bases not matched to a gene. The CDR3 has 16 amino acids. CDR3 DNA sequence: TGTGCCAGCTCACCACCCCCGGGACTAGCGGGGGGCGAGCAGTTCTTC. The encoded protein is CASSPPPGLAGGEQFF.

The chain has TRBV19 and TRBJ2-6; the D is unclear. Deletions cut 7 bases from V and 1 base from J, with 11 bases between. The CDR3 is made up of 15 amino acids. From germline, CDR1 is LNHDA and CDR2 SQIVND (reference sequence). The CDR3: CASTLGISGANVLTF. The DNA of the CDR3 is TGTGCCAGTACCCTAGGGATTTCTGGGGCCAACGTCCTGACTTTC.

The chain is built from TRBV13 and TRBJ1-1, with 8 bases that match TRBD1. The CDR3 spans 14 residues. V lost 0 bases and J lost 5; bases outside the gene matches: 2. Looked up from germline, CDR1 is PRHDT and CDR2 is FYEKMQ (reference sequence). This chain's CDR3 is CASSLGTGATEAFF. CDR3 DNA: TGTGCCAGCAGCTTAGGGACAGGGGCAACTGAAGCTTTCTTT. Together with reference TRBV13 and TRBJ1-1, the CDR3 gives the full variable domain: AAGVIQSPRHLIKEKRETATLKCYPIPRHDTVYWYQQGPGQDPQFLISFYEKMQSDKGSIPDRFSAQQFSDYHSELNMSSLELGDSALYFCASSLGTGATEAFFGQGTRLTVV.

In nucleotides, the CDR3 is TGTGCCAGCAGTTCAGTAGGCGCGGGACAGGGGCGGGAAAAACTGTTTTTT. This translates into CASSSVGAGQGREKLFF. This sequence joins TRBV28 and TRBJ1-4; TRBD1 matches at 10 bases. This CDR3 comprises 17 residues. From germline, CDR1 is MDHEN and CDR2 SYDVKM. Germline trimming cut 4 bases from V and 8 bases from J; bases unmatched to any gene: 13.

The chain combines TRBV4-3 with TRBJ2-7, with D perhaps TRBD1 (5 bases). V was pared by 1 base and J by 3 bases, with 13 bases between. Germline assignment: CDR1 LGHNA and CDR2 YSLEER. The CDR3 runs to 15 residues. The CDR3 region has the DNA TGCGCCAGCAGCCAAGCCTTCTCCAGGGACTACGAGCAGTACTTC. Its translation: CASSQAFSRDYEQYF.

CDR3 DNA: TGTGCCAGCAGCTTGGTACAGGGCGACGAGCAGTACTTC. Its translation: CASSLVQGDEQYF. The rearrangement links TRBV5-6 to TRBJ2-7; perhaps TRBD1 as D (6 bases). The CDR3 has 13 residues. Germline CDR1 reads SGHDT; CDR2 reads YYEEEE. Trimming stripped 0 bases from V and 5 bases from J, with 9 bases between.

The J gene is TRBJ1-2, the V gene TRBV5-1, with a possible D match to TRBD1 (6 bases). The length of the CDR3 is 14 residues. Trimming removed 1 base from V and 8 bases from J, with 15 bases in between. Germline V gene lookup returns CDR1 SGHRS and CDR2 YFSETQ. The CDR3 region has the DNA TGCGCCAGCAGCTTGACTGGGGGCGGACGCGGCTACACCTTC. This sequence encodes CASSLTGGGRGYTF.

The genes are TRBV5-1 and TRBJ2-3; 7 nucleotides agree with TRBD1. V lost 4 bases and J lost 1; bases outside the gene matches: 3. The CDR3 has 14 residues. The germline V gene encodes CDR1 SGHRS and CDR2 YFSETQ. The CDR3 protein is CASSLGQRTDTQYF. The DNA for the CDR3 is TGCGCCAGCAGCCTGGGACAGCGCACAGATACGCAGTATTTT.

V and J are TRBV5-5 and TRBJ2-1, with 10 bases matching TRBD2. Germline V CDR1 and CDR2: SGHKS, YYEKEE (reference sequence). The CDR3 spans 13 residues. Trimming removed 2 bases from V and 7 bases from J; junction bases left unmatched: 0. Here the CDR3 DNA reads TGTGCCAGCAGCTTACTAGCGGGAAATGAGCAGTTCTTC. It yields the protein CASSLLAGNEQFF.

This chain's CDR3 is CASSRGFGTGGYQPQHF. CDR3 in DNA: TGTGCCAGCAGTAGGGGCTTCGGGACAGGGGGCTATCAGCCCCAGCATTTT. The V gene is TRBV28, the J gene TRBJ1-5; 12 nucleotides line up with TRBD1. Germline values: CDR1 MDHEN, CDR2 SYDVKM. The CDR3 covers 17 residues. The V gene end was trimmed by 5 bases and the J gene end by 5 bases; junction bases not matched to a gene: 10.

CDR3 in amino acids: CASSLPLKQPQHF. The CDR3 DNA sequence: TGTGCCAGCAGTTTACCCCTTAAACAGCCCCAGCATTTT. The chain is built from TRBV28 and TRBJ1-5; D ambiguous. This CDR3 contains 13 residues. Per the germline V gene, CDR1 is MDHEN and CDR2 is SYDVKM. The ends were cut back, 2 bases at V and 7 bases at J, with 9 bases in the middle.

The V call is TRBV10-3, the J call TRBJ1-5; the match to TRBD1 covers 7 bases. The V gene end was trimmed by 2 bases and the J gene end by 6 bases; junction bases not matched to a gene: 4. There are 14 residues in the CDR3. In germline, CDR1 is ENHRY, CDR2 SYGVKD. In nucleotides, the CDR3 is TGTGCCATCAGTGAGAGGGGGCAGGGTCAGCCCCAGCATTTT. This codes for CAISERGQGQPQHF.

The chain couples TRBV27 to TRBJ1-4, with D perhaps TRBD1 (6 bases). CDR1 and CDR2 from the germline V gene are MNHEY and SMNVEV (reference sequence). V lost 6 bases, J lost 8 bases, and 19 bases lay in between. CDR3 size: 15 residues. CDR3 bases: TGTGCCAGCAGCCCCCCCCCGGGGGCGGGGGAAAAACTGTTTTTT. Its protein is CASSPPPGAGEKLFF.

Here the CDR3 DNA reads TGTGCCAGCAGCCGGGGATTTGGGGAAAAACTGTTTTTT. Encoded protein: CASSRGFGEKLFF. J is TRBJ1-4 and V is TRBV7-2; D not resolved. The CDR3 consists of 13 residues. V lost 5 bases, J lost 8 bases, and 12 bases lay in between. The germline gives CDR1 SGHTA, CDR2 FQGNSA.